The 10 T cell receptor beta chains reported below all come from one sample, sequenced in a study of T cell repertoires in aging, cancer and after chemotherapy. Peripheral blood genomic DNA, not sorted cells or RNA, was the template. A mixed TRB-A/B primer pool amplified rearranged TRB by multiplex touch-down PCR. TCRdb re-called the multiplex PCR reads with MiXCR, one entry per CDR3 protein. The table lists under 5,000 distinct CDR3 sequences, 20% to 25% of them singletons. The sample was blood. The origin of the receptors is a human donor in good health. The donor label of this sample is uncertain.

This chain uses TRBV9 with TRBJ2-2, with D hard to call. This CDR3 is 16 amino acids long. Per the germline V gene, CDR1 is SGDLS and CDR2 is YYNGEE. The V and J ends lost 0 bases and 3 bases respectively, with 12 bases between them. The CDR3 protein is CASSVAGSIHTGELFF. CDR3 in DNA: TGTGCCAGCAGCGTAGCCGGGTCTATTCACACCGGGGAGCTGTTTTTT.

This clonotype was seen more than once but under ten times. The chain has TRBV10-1 and TRBJ2-1; D is undetermined. CDR3 length: 13 residues. Germline assignment: CDR1 WNHNN and CDR2 SYGVQD (reference sequence). Trimming pared 0 bases from V and 3 bases from J, leaving 3 bases between. The CDR3 sequence: CASSESDYNEQFF. Here the CDR3 DNA reads TGCGCCAGCAGTGAGTCGGACTACAATGAGCAGTTCTTC.

This clonotype was detected a few times. The V and J genes are TRBV12-3 or TRBV12-4 and TRBJ2-7; D is ambiguous. This CDR3 has 11 residues. Trimming removed 4 bases at V and 6 bases at J, with 7 bases between. The chain's CDR3 is CASSWGFEQYF. CDR3 bases: TGTGCCAGCAGTTGGGGATTCGAGCAGTACTTC.

This clonotype is labeled medium-sized. This chain joins TRBV11-2 and TRBJ2-1; a possible D gene is TRBD2 (5 bases). The CDR3 length is 14 residues. V lost 7 bases to trimming and J lost 9 bases, with 19 bases between them. The germline CDR1 and CDR2 sequences are SGHAT and FQNNGV. CDR3 DNA sequence: TGTGCCAGCACCCCCGCTCCGAGCGAGGGTGAGCAGTTCTTC. Its protein product is CASTPAPSEGEQFF.

This sequence joins TRBV5-1 and TRBJ2-1; 7 bases are shared with TRBD2. The CDR3 covers 18 residues. The V segment lost 4 bases and the J segment 3 bases; nucleotides outside the gene matches: 16. Germline V gives CDR1 SGHRS, CDR2 YFSETQ. This CDR3 reads CASSNLPGREYHYNEQFF. CDR3 in DNA: TGCGCCAGCAGCAACTTACCGGGGAGGGAGTATCACTACAATGAGCAGTTCTTC.

This clonotype is medium-sized within its sample. The J gene is TRBJ2-7, the V gene TRBV12-3 or TRBV12-4, with TRBD1 identical over 8 bases. V lost 8 bases and J lost 3; bases outside the gene matches: 21. The CDR3 extends over 18 amino acids. CDR3 sequence: CASGPRGQGGSIRYEQYF. The CDR3 coding sequence is TGTGCCAGCGGACCTCGTGGACAGGGCGGATCGATTCGCTACGAGCAGTACTTC.

By share of the sample, this clonotype is medium-sized. CDR3 sequence reads: CASIDRVERAFF. CDR3 in DNA: TGTGCCAGCATCGATCGAGTGGAGCGAGCTTTCTTT. The V call is TRBV6-5, the J call TRBJ1-1; D uncertain. CDR1 and CDR2 (germline): MNHEY, SVGAGI. V gave up 7 bases and J gave up 10 bases, with 16 bases separating them. The CDR3 is made up of 12 amino acids.

This clonotype was seen more than once but under ten times. The rearrangement uses TRBV20-1 and TRBJ2-2; 12 nucleotides align to TRBD2. Germline V gene data show CDR1 as DFQATT and CDR2 as SNEGSKA (reference sequence). V gave up 2 bases and J gave up 7 bases; unmatched junction bases: 5. CDR3 length equals 15 residues. CDR3 residues: CSARRLAGDSGELFF. The CDR3 nucleotides read TGCAGTGCTAGACGACTAGCGGGGGACAGCGGGGAGCTGTTTTTT.

This clonotype was observed a few times. The V gene is TRBV10-3, the J gene TRBJ2-1, with D unclear. Per germline, CDR1 ENHRY and CDR2 SYGVKD. Trimming took 2 bases from V and 11 from J, leaving 10 bases between them. CDR3 size: 12 residues. CDR3 sequence (DNA): TGTGCCATCAGTGAGATCTACTTCAAGCAGTTCTTC. Residues: CAISEIYFKQFF.

This clonotype is termed medium-sized. This sequence joins TRBV10-3 and TRBJ1-3; D uncertain. Germline values: CDR1 ENHRY, CDR2 SYGVKD. The V gene lost 4 bases and the J gene lost 0 bases, with 10 bases spanning the gap. The CDR3 loop spans 15 amino acids. The CDR3 DNA follows: TGTGCCATCAGTGCTCAGTTGAGCTCTGGAAACACCATATATTTT. Encoded protein: CAISAQLSSGNTIYF.